The 9 T cell receptor beta chains listed next were all sequenced from one sample in a study of cytomegalovirus exposure and HLA in healthy donors. Use of 60 Vbeta and 13 Jbeta primers characterized the PCR. The assay was immunoSEQ multiplex PCR, and TCRdb's table has in-frame clones only and misses some. The repertoire includes around 190,000 clones, around 82% of them detected once, and roughly 3% sits in the top ten. Sequencing was carried out using PBMCs. These receptors were collected from a woman in her twenties or thirties in good health and CMV-seronegative.

CDR3 protein: CASSYTGKYEQFF. CDR3 DNA: TGTGCCAGCAGTTACACGGGAAAGTATGAGCAGTTCTTC. The chain joins TRBV6-6 to TRBJ2-1; a possible D gene is TRBD2 (5 bases). Trimming removed 2 bases at V and 8 bases at J, with 10 bases between. The CDR3 runs 13 residues. The germline CDR1 and CDR2 sequences are MNHNY and SVGAGI (reference sequence).

This clone was observed a handful of times. This chain connects TRBV2 to TRBJ2-1; 10 bases are a match to TRBD2. Trimming cost V 6 bases and J 7 bases; bases outside gene matches: 9. The germline V gene has CDR1 SNHLY and CDR2 FYNNEI. CDR3 length: 15 residues. The CDR3 reads CASRMGSGRGNEQFF. For the CDR3, the DNA is TGTGCCAGCAGGATGGGAAGCGGGAGGGGAAATGAGCAGTTCTTC.

This chain connects TRBV18 to TRBJ2-6, with 7 bases matching TRBD2. V trimming: 2 bases; J trimming: 1 base; junction bases outside the gene matches: 8. The CDR3 consists of 18 residues. Per germline, CDR1 KGHSH and CDR2 LQKENI. CDR3 in amino acids: CASSPISLGGSGANVLTF. CDR3 nucleotide sequence: TGTGCCAGCTCACCAATTTCCTTGGGAGGGTCTGGGGCCAACGTCCTGACTTTC.

The chain combines TRBV10-3 with TRBJ2-7, with 7 bases aligning to TRBD1. Germline CDR1 is ENHRY and CDR2 is SYGVKD. The junction had 9 bases not matched to a gene; V was cut back by 0 bases and J by 7 bases. The CDR3 totals 15 residues. CDR3 amino acids: CAISESGQTTGEQYF. In nucleotides, the CDR3 is TGTGCCATCAGTGAGTCGGGACAGACAACAGGGGAGCAGTACTTC.

This clone showed up just once. This chain connects TRBV12-2 to TRBJ1-5; the D call of TRBD1 is as the table states it, not checked on the DNA. TRBV12-2 is a pseudogene. This CDR3 contains 16 residues. CDR3 sequence: CASRLGVVGREQPQHF. CDR3 nucleotide sequence: TGTGCAAGTCGCTTAGGCGTAGTTGGCAGGGAACAGCCCCAGCATTTT.

J is TRBJ2-7 and V is TRBV5-1, with 7 bases lining up with TRBD1. In germline, CDR1 is SGHRS, CDR2 YFSETQ. The V segment lost 3 bases and the J segment 3 bases; nucleotides outside the gene matches: 9. The CDR3 loop spans 15 amino acids. The CDR3 loop reads CASSYGTASNYEQYF. The CDR3 nucleotides read TGCGCCAGCAGCTACGGGACAGCGTCGAACTACGAGCAGTACTTC.

This clone was counted a few times. V is TRBV5-1 and J is TRBJ2-7, with 11 bases that match TRBD1. CDR3 size: 14 residues. The germline CDR1 and CDR2 sequences are SGHRS and YFSETQ. V was pared by 4 bases and J by 6 bases, with 6 bases of the junction left unmatched. Here the CDR3 reads CASSPADRGLEQYF. DNA of the CDR3: TGCGCCAGCAGCCCTGCGGACAGGGGGCTCGAGCAGTACTTC.

This rearrangement joins TRBV5-4 to TRBJ2-5; weak D call: TRBD1 (6 bases). The DNA end favors TRBJ2-7, so the J call may be wrong. The CDR3 has 13 residues. The germline V gene encodes CDR1 SGHNT and CDR2 YYREEE (reference sequence). The CDR3 reads CASSLGTDYEQYF. DNA for the CDR3: TGTGCCAGCAGCTTGGGGACAGACTACGAGCAGTACTTC.

The rearrangement joins TRBV28 to TRBJ1-2, with D hard to call. Looked up from germline, CDR1 is MDHEN and CDR2 is SYDVKM. Trimming cost V 8 bases and J 4 bases, with 8 bases left between them. The CDR3 length is 11 residues. As DNA, the CDR3 is TGTGCCAGCGGGCAGTTCTATGGCTACACCTTC. Amino acid sequence: CASGQFYGYTF.